The present entry profiles one T cell receptor beta chain with its context. The antigen remains undetermined. This sample is part of a study of cytomegalovirus exposure and HLA in healthy donors. Whole-study results and caveats: Accurate prediction of most subjects' HLA-A and HLA-B alleles from TCR beta sequences was reported.

13 Jbeta primers and 60 Vbeta primers were used for the PCR. Profiling relied on immunoSEQ multiplex PCR, and the TCRdb table lists in-frame clones only, not all of them. This sample has fewer than 250,000 clones, with approximately 79% found just once. Germline V CDR1 and CDR2: SEHNR, FQNEAQ (reference sequence). V lost 5 bases, J lost 2 bases, and 5 bases stayed unmatched. The CDR3 has 14 residues. This receptor was obtained from a girl aged 2-9 years in good health and CMV-seronegative. The chain has TRBV7-9 and TRBJ2-7; TRBD2 matches 8 bases. Sequencing was performed on PBMCs. CDR3 residues: CASSPTSATYEQYF. The CDR3 bases are TGTGCCAGCAGCCCGACTAGCGCGACCTACGAGCAGTACTTC. The variable domain in full, with the rest retrieved from reference TRBV7-9 and TRBJ2-7, is DTGVSQNPRHKITKRGQNVTFRCDPISEHNRLYWYRQTLGQGPEFLTYFQNEAQLEKSRLLSDRFSAERPKGSFSTLEIQRTEQGDSAMYLCASSPTSATYEQYFGPGTRLTVT.